These 31 T cell receptor beta chains were all obtained from the same sample, sequenced in a study of OX40 agonist ivuxolimab in advanced cancers. Here immunoSEQ multiplex PCR was the method, and the copy in TCRdb shows in-frame clones only, minus some. This table has approximately 63,000 clones, 80% to 90% appearing once. Source: CD4+ or CD8+ T cells sorted from blood, taken in a trial of the OX40 agonist ivuxolimab. These TCRs come from an adult with an advanced solid tumor such as melanoma, head and neck, liver or kidney cancer.

J is TRBJ2-1 and V is TRBV28, with a weak D call TRBD2 (6 bases). V lost 8 bases, J lost 5 bases, and 22 bases lay in between. The CDR3 covers 16 residues. Germline lookup yields CDR1 MDHEN and CDR2 SYDVKM. The CDR3 protein is CASGPRGSPPNNEQFF. CDR3 in DNA: TGTGCCAGCGGCCCCCGGGGGAGCCCGCCAAACAATGAGCAGTTCTTC.

There are a few counts of this clone. As DNA, the CDR3 is TGTGCCTGGAGTGTACTAGGAGGACAGGGGAATCAGCCCCAGCATTTT. Amino acids: CAWSVLGGQGNQPQHF. V is TRBV30 and J is TRBJ1-5, with TRBD1 matching 9 bases. The J segment lost 4 bases and the V segment lost 0 bases, leaving 7 bases of the junction unmatched. There are 16 residues in the CDR3. Germline-derived CDR1 and CDR2 are GTSNPN and SVGIG (reference sequence). The whole variable domain, remainder taken from reference TRBV30 and TRBJ1-5, is SQTIHQWPATLVQPVGSPLSLECTVEGTSNPNLYWYRQAAGRGLQLLFYSVGIGQISSEVPQNLSASRPQDRQFILSSKKLLLSDSGFYLCAWSVLGGQGNQPQHFGDGTRLSIL.

CDR3 protein: CASSDSREGVGVDTEAFF. The CDR3, as DNA: TGTGCCAGCAGTGATTCCAGGGAAGGTGTTGGGGTAGACACTGAAGCTTTCTTT. The V gene is TRBV2, the J gene TRBJ1-1, with a possible D match to TRBD1 (5 bases). Germline CDR1 reads SNHLY; CDR2 reads FYNNEI. V lost 3 bases and J lost 3, with 23 bases in between. The CDR3 is made up of 18 amino acids.

On this clone itself: Other DNA sequences within the sample encode an identical CDR3. This rearrangement joins TRBV5-6 to TRBJ2-7; no clear D gene. V lost 2 bases, J lost 6 bases, and 6 bases lay in between. The CDR3 runs to 11 residues. In germline, CDR1 is SGHDT, CDR2 YYEEEE. Written as DNA, the CDR3 is TGTGCCAGCAGCTTATTGGGCGAGCAGTACTTC. Translating it yields CASSLLGEQYF.

The J gene is TRBJ2-5, the V gene TRBV15, with 7 bases aligning to TRBD2. Germline V gives CDR1 LNHNV, CDR2 YYDKDF (reference sequence). V lost 1 base, J lost 10 bases, and 6 bases stayed unmatched. This CDR3 is built from 13 residues. The CDR3 sequence is CATSRVAGAGQYF. Here the CDR3 DNA reads TGTGCCACCAGCAGAGTGGCGGGAGCTGGCCAGTACTTC.

This CDR3 is CASTYLGRADSGNTIYF. For the CDR3, the DNA is TGTGCCAGCACCTACCTCGGGCGGGCCGACTCTGGAAACACCATATATTTT. This sequence joins TRBV7-9 and TRBJ1-3, with D hard to call. Germline assignment: CDR1 SEHNR and CDR2 FQNEAQ (reference sequence). CDR3 size: 17 residues. The germline V and J ends were trimmed by 7 bases and 0 bases, with 19 bases remaining between them.

CDR3 residues: CASSPFRQGVIYTEAFF. Here the CDR3 DNA reads TGTGCCAGCAGTCCCTTTCGACAGGGGGTGATCTACACTGAAGCTTTCTTT. V usage is TRBV27 and J usage is TRBJ1-1; 9 bases agree with TRBD1. The ends lost 5 bases at V and 3 bases at J; junction bases unmatched: 13. The germline V gene has CDR1 MNHEY and CDR2 SMNVEV (reference sequence). CDR3 size: 17 residues.

The rearrangement uses TRBV20-1 and TRBJ2-7; D might be TRBD1 (6 bases). V was clipped by 7 bases and J by 4 bases, with 11 bases between them. Per the germline V gene, CDR1 is DFQATT and CDR2 is SNEGSKA (reference sequence). The length of the CDR3 is 11 residues. CDR3 sequence: CSGETGYEQYF. CDR3 bases: TGCAGTGGTGAGACAGGATACGAGCAGTACTTC.

The CDR3 reads CASKQGAGDSYEQYF. The CDR3 coding sequence is TGTGCCAGCAAGCAGGGAGCGGGGGACTCCTACGAGCAGTACTTC. The chain employs TRBV27 and TRBJ2-7; the match to TRBD2 covers 8 bases. The CDR3 consists of 15 residues. CDR1 and CDR2 from the germline V gene are MNHEY and SMNVEV (reference sequence). V shed 7 bases, J shed 0 bases, and the junction held 8 bases outside the gene matches.

This chain uses TRBV5-6 with TRBJ1-2; D not certain. Germline loops: CDR1 SGHDT, CDR2 YYEEEE. V dropped 3 bases and J dropped 0 bases, with 18 bases sitting between them. The CDR3 length is 17 residues. CDR3 sequence reads: CASSSRPSDLANYGYTF. The CDR3 region has the DNA TGTGCCAGCAGCTCACGACCGTCAGACTTAGCTAACTATGGCTACACCTTC.

V is TRBV5-4 and J is TRBJ2-7; tentative D call: TRBD1 (5 bases). The CDR3 runs 14 residues. The V gene lost 0 bases and the J gene lost 3 bases, with 10 bases spanning the gap. Germline CDR1 is SGHNT and CDR2 is YYREEE (reference sequence). The CDR3 DNA sequence: TGTGCCAGCAGCTTGGTGTTAGGGGACTACGAGCAGTACTTC. Translating gives CASSLVLGDYEQYF.

The J gene is TRBJ2-6, the V gene TRBV27; D is uncertain. Germline CDR1 reads MNHEY; CDR2 reads SMNVEV (reference sequence). The length of the CDR3 is 19 residues. Trimming left V 5 bases short and J 0 bases short, with 20 bases between. The CDR3 protein is CASSPVASYLSSGANVLTF. In DNA form, the CDR3 reads TGTGCCAGCAGTCCGGTGGCGAGCTACCTTAGCTCTGGGGCCAACGTCCTGACTTTC. Full variable domain (remainder filled in from reference TRBV27 and TRBJ2-6): EAQVTQNPRYLITVTGKKLTVTCSQNMNHEYMSWYRQDPGLGLRQIYYSMNVEVTDKGDVPEGYKVSRKEKRNFPLILESPSPNQTSLYFCASSPVASYLSSGANVLTFGAGSRLTVL.

The chain is built from TRBV4-1 and TRBJ2-7, with 8 bases identical to TRBD2. With 1 base clipped from V and 4 bases from J, the junction kept 3 bases outside the gene matches. The CDR3 is 14 residues long. Germline loops: CDR1 MGHRA, CDR2 YSYEKL. The CDR3 is CASSQAGGIYEQYF. The CDR3 DNA reads as TGCGCCAGCAGCCAAGCGGGGGGGATTTACGAGCAGTACTTC.

The J gene is TRBJ2-7, the V gene TRBV7-8, with D possibly TRBD2 on 6 matching bases. CDR1 is SGHVS, CDR2 FQNEAQ, per germline. The CDR3 has 16 residues. Trimming stripped 3 bases from V and 0 bases from J, with 15 bases between. CDR3 nucleotide sequence: TGTGCCAGCAGCTTTGGAGGGGCTTTAAGCTCCTACGAGCAGTACTTC. Encoded protein: CASSFGGALSSYEQYF.

The chain has TRBV7-2 and TRBJ2-3; 11 positions agree with TRBD2. Germline V CDR1 and CDR2: SGHTA, FQGNSA. The CDR3 is made up of 16 amino acids. Losses at the gene ends were 2 bases for V and 6 bases for J; bases not matched to a gene: 7. CDR3 loop: CASSLFLAGGDDTQYF. The CDR3 bases are TGTGCCAGCAGCTTATTTCTAGCGGGAGGAGATGATACGCAGTATTTT.

The chain is built from TRBV15 and TRBJ1-1; D possibly corresponds to TRBD1 (5 bases). V was trimmed by 5 bases and J by 1 base, leaving 14 bases between them. The germline V gene has CDR1 LNHNV and CDR2 YYDKDF (reference sequence). There are 15 residues in the CDR3. The CDR3 is CATSPRDQGNTEAFF. In DNA form, the CDR3 reads TGTGCCACCAGCCCCCGGGACCAAGGGAACACTGAAGCTTTCTTT. The whole variable domain, remainder taken from reference TRBV15 and TRBJ1-1, is DAMVIQNPRYQVTQFGKPVTLSCSQTLNHNVMYWYQQKSSQAPKLLFHYYDKDFNNEADTPDNFQSRRPNTSFCFLDIRSPGLGDTAMYLCATSPRDQGNTEAFFGQGTRLTVV.

The rearrangement links TRBV7-9 to TRBJ1-4; D perhaps matches TRBD1 (5 bases). The CDR3 consists of 16 residues. Germline V gene lookup returns CDR1 SEHNR and CDR2 FQNEAQ (reference sequence). Deletions cut 5 bases from V and 7 bases from J, with 20 bases between. The CDR3 DNA is TGTGCCAGCAGCACATCAGACGAAAACAGGATTGAAAAACTGTTTTTT. It is translated as CASSTSDENRIEKLFF.

This rearrangement joins TRBV16 to TRBJ1-2; D is uncertain. The V end lost 0 bases, the J end lost 5 bases, and 13 bases lay between the germline ends. The CDR3 is made up of 15 amino acids. CDR1 is KGHSY, CDR2 FQNENV, per germline. CDR3 sequence: CASSQSGPNVYGYTF. The DNA for the CDR3 is TGTGCCAGCAGCCAATCGGGCCCCAACGTTTATGGCTACACCTTC. Filled out from reference TRBV16 and TRBJ1-2, the complete variable domain reads GEEVAQTPKHLVRGEGQKAKLYCAPIKGHSYVFWYQQVLKNEFKFLISFQNENVFDETGMPKERFSAKCLPNSPCSLEIQATKLEDSAVYFCASSQSGPNVYGYTFGSGTRLTVV.

On this clone itself: The sample holds other DNA sequences that translate to the same CDR3. The V call is TRBV19, the J call TRBJ2-1; no definite D call. Germline V lookup: CDR1 LNHDA, CDR2 SQIVND (reference sequence). V lost 0 bases and J 1 base, leaving 4 bases between the germline ends. The CDR3 is made up of 14 amino acids. The CDR3 region has the DNA TGTGCCAGTAGTATAGAGGGGTCCTACAATGAGCAGTTCTTC. This translates into CASSIEGSYNEQFF.

This chain links TRBV4-2 with TRBJ2-3; no definite D call. Trimming removed 0 bases from V and 6 bases from J, with 13 bases in between. Germline CDR1 and CDR2: LGHNA and YNFKEQ. The CDR3 loop spans 15 amino acids. DNA for the CDR3: TGTGCCAGCAGCCAAGAAGAAGATGCCTCGGATACGCAGTATTTT. Amino acid sequence: CASSQEEDASDTQYF.

This chain links TRBV10-3 with TRBJ1-1; D is possibly TRBD1 (6 bases). This CDR3 comprises 13 residues. V was shortened by 5 bases and J by 6 bases, with 13 bases between the two germline ends. Per germline, CDR1 ENHRY and CDR2 SYGVKD. CDR3 residues: CAISPQGLAEAFF. The CDR3 DNA follows: TGTGCCATCAGTCCACAGGGACTAGCTGAAGCTTTCTTT.

The chain is built from TRBV30 and TRBJ1-2, with TRBD1 matching over 9 bases. In germline, CDR1 is GTSNPN, CDR2 SVGIG (reference sequence). Trimming removed 5 bases from V and 7 bases from J; junction bases left unmatched: 11. The CDR3 has 14 residues. In nucleotides, the CDR3 is TGTGCCTGGGGGCCTTCGGGACAGGGAGGTGGCTACACCTTC. Its translation is CAWGPSGQGGGYTF.

The chain is built from TRBV19 and TRBJ2-1; the D gene is possibly TRBD1 (5 bases). Trimming cost V 8 bases and J 12 bases, with 14 bases left between them. The CDR3 sequence is 11 residues long. Germline V gene sequence: CDR1 LNHDA, CDR2 SQIVND (reference sequence). CDR3 nucleotide sequence: TGTGCCAGTGGTACAGGTCGTGCGCAGTTCTTC. Translating it yields CASGTGRAQFF.

As DNA, the CDR3 is TGTGCCAGTAGTATCCAACCCGGGACAGGGGATGCCTACGAGCAGTACTTC. Translation: CASSIQPGTGDAYEQYF. V usage is TRBV19 and J usage is TRBJ2-7, with TRBD1 matching 10 bases. The CDR3 extends over 17 amino acids. With 3 bases clipped from V and 2 bases from J, the junction kept 10 bases outside the gene matches. CDR1 is LNHDA and CDR2 is SQIVND in the germline V gene (reference sequence).

The chain is built from TRBV5-1 and TRBJ2-3; no reliable D call. The CDR3 is 15 amino acids. V was trimmed by 0 bases and J by 2 bases, leaving 10 bases between them. Germline V gives CDR1 SGHRS, CDR2 YFSETQ. The CDR3 loop reads CASSLARQATDTQYF. The CDR3, as DNA: TGCGCCAGCAGCTTGGCCCGGCAGGCCACAGATACGCAGTATTTT.

This rearrangement joins TRBV5-1 to TRBJ1-1, with D possibly matching TRBD1 (5 bases). CDR1 and CDR2 from the germline V gene are SGHRS and YFSETQ. The CDR3 length is 13 residues. V lost 2 bases and J 4 bases, leaving 9 bases between the germline ends. Here the CDR3 reads CASSLSGATEAFF. Written as DNA, the CDR3 is TGCGCCAGCAGCTTATCCGGGGCCACTGAAGCTTTCTTT.

The V and J genes are TRBV28 and TRBJ2-2, with TRBD2 identical over 7 bases. After removal of 4 bases from V and 4 bases from J, the junction contained 6 bases not matched to a gene. CDR1 MDHEN and CDR2 SYDVKM come from the germline V gene. The CDR3 is 15 amino acids. CDR3 DNA sequence: TGTGCCAGCAGTTCCCGGGACTACATCACCGGGGAGCTGTTTTTT. Its protein is CASSSRDYITGELFF.

V gene TRBV16 combines with J gene TRBJ1-2; D is unresolved. Germline CDR1 and CDR2: KGHSY and FQNENV. V was clipped by 2 bases and J by 4 bases, with 14 bases between them. The CDR3 totals 15 residues. The CDR3 sequence: CASSQARRGSYGYTF. The DNA of the CDR3 is TGTGCCAGCAGCCAAGCCAGGCGAGGTAGCTATGGCTACACCTTC.

Only a few counts were recorded for this clone. The chain uses TRBV7-9 and TRBJ1-5; D not resolved. The CDR3 spans 12 residues. Deletions cut 4 bases from V and 7 bases from J, with 8 bases between. In germline, CDR1 is SEHNR, CDR2 FQNEAQ (reference sequence). CDR3 in amino acids: CASSSYHQPQHF. The CDR3 nucleotides read TGTGCCAGCAGCTCCTATCACCAGCCCCAGCATTTT.

The rearrangement joins TRBV7-9 to TRBJ1-2; TRBD1 matches 9 bases. The CDR3 is 16 residues long. V gave up 7 bases and J gave up 4 bases; unmatched junction bases: 13. The germline V gene has CDR1 SEHNR and CDR2 FQNEAQ (reference sequence). The CDR3 loop is CASTPRTGDLLYGYTF. The CDR3 bases are TGTGCCAGCACACCTCGGACAGGGGACCTTCTCTATGGCTACACCTTC.

The gene calls are TRBV23-1 and TRBJ1-2; D uncertain. TRBV23-1 is marked as an open reading frame, function uncertain. This CDR3 spans 10 amino acids. Trimming shortened V by 11 bases and J by 4 bases, and 8 bases separated the two germline ends. The CDR3 DNA sequence: TGCGCCCTAATCGGCTATGGCTACACCTTC. It codes for CALIGYGYTF.